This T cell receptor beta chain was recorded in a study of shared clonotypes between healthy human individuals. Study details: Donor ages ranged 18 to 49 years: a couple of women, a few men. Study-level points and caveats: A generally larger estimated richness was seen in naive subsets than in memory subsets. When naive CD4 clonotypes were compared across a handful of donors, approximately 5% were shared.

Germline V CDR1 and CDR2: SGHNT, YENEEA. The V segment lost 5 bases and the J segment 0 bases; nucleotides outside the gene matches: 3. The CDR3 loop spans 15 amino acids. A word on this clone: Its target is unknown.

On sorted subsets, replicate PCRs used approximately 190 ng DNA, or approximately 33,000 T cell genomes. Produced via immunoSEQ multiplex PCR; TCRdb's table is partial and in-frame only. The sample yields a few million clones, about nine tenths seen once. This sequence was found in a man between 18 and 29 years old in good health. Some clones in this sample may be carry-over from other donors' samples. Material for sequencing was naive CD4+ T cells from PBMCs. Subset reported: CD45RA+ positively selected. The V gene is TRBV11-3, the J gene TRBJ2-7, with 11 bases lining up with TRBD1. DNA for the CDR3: TGTGCCAGCAGCGGGGGGACAGGGGGCTCCTACGAGCAGTACTTC. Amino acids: CASSGGTGGSYEQYF.